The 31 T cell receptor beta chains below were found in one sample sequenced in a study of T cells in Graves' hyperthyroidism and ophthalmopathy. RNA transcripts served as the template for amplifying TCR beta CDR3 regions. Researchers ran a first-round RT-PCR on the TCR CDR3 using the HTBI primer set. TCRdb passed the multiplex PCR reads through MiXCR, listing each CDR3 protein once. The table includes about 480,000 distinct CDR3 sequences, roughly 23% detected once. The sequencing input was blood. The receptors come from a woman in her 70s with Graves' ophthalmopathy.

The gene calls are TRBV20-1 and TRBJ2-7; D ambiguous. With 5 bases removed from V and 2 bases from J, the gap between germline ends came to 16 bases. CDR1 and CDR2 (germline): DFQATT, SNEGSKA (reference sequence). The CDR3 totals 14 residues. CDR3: CSAADPLVPYEQYF. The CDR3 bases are TGCAGTGCTGCGGACCCCCTCGTCCCCTACGAGCAGTACTTC.

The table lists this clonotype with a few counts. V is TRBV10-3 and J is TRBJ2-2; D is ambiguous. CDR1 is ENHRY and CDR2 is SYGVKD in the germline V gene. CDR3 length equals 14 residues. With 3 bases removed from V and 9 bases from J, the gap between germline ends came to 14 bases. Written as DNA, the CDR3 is TGTGCCATCAGTGACTGGCAACCCGGTAGGGAGCTGTTTTTT. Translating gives CAISDWQPGRELFF.

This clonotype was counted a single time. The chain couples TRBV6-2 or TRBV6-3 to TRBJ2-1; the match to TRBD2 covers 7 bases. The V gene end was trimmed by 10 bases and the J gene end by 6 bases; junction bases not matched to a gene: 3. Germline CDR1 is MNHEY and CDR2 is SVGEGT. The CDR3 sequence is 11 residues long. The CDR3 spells CATGGGNEQFF. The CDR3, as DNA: TGTGCCACAGGCGGGGGCAATGAGCAGTTCTTC.

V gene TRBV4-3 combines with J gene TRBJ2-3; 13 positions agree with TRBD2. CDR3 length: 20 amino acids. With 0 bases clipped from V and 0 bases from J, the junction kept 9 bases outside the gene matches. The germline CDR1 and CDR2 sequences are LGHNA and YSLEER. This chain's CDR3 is CASSQDLVTSGRTSTDTQYF. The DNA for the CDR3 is TGCGCCAGCAGCCAAGATCTTGTGACTAGCGGGAGGACTAGCACAGATACGCAGTATTTT.

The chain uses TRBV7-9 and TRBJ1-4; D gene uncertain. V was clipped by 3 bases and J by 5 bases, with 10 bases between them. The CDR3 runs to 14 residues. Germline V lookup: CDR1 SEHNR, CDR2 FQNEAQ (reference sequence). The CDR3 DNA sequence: TGTGCCAGCAGCTTGCCGGATGCGAATGAAAAACTGTTTTTT. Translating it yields CASSLPDANEKLFF.

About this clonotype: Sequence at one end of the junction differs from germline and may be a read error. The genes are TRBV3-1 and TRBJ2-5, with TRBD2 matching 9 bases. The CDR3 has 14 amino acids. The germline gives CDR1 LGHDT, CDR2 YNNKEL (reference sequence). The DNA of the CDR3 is TGTGCCAGCAGCCAAGATGGCAGTACCGGGACTAGCAACTTC. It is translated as CASSQDGSTGTSNF.

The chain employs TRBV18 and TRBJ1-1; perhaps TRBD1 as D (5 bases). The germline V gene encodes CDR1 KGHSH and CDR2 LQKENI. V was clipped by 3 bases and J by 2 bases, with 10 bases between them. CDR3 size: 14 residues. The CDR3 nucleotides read TGTGCCAGCTCACCCTACCAGGGAAACACTGAAGCTTTCTTT. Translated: CASSPYQGNTEAFF.

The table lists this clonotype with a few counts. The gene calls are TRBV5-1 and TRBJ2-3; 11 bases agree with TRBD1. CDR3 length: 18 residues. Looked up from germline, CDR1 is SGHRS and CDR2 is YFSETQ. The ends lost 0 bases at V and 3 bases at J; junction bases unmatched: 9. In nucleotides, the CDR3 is TGCGCCAGCAGCTTGGGGGACAGGGGGGACCTATGGACAGATACGCAGTATTTT. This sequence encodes CASSLGDRGDLWTDTQYF.

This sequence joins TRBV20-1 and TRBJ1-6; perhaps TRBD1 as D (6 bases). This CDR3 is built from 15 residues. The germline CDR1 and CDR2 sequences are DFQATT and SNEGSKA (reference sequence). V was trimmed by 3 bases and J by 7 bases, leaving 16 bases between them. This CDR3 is CSARRTEGHNSPLHF. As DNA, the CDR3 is TGCAGTGCTAGGAGGACAGAGGGCCACAATTCACCCCTCCACTTT.

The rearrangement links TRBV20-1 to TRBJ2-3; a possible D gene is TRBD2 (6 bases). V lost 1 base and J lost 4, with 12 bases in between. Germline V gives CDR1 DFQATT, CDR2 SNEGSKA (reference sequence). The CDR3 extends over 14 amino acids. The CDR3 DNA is TGCAGTGCTAGAGTCGGGTCGGGAGCAGATACGCAGTATTTT. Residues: CSARVGSGADTQYF.

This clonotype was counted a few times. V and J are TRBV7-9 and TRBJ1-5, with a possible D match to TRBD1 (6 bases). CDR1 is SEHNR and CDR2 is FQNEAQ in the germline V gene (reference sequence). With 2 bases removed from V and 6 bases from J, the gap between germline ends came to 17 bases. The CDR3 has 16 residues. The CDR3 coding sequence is TGTGCCAGCAGCTTAAAAATAGGGGGGATAGTTCAGCCCCAGCATTTT. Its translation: CASSLKIGGIVQPQHF.

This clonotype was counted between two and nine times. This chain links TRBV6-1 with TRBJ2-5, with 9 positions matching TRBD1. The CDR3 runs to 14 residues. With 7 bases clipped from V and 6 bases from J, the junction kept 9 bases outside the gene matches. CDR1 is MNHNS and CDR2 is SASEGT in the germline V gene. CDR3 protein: CASIVSGTGKTQYF. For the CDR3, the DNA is TGTGCCAGCATCGTTTCCGGGACAGGGAAGACCCAGTACTTC.

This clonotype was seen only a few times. Here the CDR3 DNA reads TGTGCCTGGAGTAGACAGGGGGCGGACACGCAGTATTTT. As protein: CAWSRQGADTQYF. The V call is TRBV30, the J call TRBJ2-3; TRBD1 matches 10 bases. Germline CDR1 GTSNPN, CDR2 SVGIG (reference sequence). V lost 2 bases to trimming and J lost 9 bases; unmatched junction nucleotides: 5. This CDR3 has 13 residues.

In DNA form, the CDR3 reads TGTGCCAGCAGCTTAGTGGGTATCAGTGGCTACACCTTC. It specifies CASSLVGISGYTF. The genes are TRBV7-2 and TRBJ1-2; D unresolved. V was pared by 1 base and J by 7 bases, with 10 bases between. The length of the CDR3 is 13 residues. Germline-derived CDR1 and CDR2 are SGHTA and FQGNSA.

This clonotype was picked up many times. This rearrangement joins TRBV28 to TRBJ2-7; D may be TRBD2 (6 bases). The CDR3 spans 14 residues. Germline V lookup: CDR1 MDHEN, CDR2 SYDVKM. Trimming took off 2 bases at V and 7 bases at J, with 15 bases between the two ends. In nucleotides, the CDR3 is TGTGCCAGCAGTTTAATAGGGAGGCTTGAGGAGCAGTACTTC. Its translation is CASSLIGRLEEQYF.

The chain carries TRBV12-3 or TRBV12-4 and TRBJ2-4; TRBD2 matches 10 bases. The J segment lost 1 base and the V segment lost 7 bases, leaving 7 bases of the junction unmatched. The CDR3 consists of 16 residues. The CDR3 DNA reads TGTGCCAGCAACGGACTAGCGGACGGGGCCAAAAACATTCAGTACTTC. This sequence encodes CASNGLADGAKNIQYF.

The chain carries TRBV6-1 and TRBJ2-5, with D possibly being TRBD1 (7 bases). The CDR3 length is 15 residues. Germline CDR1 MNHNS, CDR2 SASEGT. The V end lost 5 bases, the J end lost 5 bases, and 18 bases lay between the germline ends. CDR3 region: CASSSPGPGGETQYF. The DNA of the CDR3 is TGTGCCAGCAGTTCCCCGGGACCAGGGGGGGAGACCCAGTACTTC.

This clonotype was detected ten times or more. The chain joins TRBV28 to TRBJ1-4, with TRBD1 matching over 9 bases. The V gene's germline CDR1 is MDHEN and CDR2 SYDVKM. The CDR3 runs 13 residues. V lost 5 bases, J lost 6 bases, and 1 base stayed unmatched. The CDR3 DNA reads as TGTGCCAGCAGTCGGACAGGGGATGAAAAACTGTTTTTT. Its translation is CASSRTGDEKLFF.

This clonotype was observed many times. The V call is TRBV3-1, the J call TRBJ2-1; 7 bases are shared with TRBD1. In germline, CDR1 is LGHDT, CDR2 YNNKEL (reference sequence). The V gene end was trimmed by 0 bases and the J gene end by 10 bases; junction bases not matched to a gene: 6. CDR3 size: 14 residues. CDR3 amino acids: CASSQDLATGEQFF. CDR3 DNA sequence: TGTGCCAGCAGCCAAGACTTGGCGACAGGGGAGCAGTTCTTC.

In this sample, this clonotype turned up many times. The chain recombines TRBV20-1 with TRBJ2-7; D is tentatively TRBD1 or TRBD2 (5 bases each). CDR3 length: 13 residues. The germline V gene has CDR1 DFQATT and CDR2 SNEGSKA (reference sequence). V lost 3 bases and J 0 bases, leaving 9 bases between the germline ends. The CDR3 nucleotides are TGCAGTGCTAGCTGGGGGAGCTCCTACGAGCAGTACTTC. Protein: CSASWGSSYEQYF.

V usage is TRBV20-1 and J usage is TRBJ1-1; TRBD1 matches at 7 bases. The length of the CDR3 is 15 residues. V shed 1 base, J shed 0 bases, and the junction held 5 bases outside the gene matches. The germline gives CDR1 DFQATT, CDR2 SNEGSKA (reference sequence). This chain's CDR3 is CSARVPGGLNTEAFF. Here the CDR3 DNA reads TGCAGTGCTAGAGTTCCAGGGGGGTTGAACACTGAAGCTTTCTTT.

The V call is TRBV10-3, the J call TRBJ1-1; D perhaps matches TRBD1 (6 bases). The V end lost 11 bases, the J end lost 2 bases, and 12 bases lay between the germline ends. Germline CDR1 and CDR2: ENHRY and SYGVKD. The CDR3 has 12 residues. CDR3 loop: CAVGHQNTEAFF. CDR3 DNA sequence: TGTGCCGTGGGACATCAAAACACTGAAGCTTTCTTT.

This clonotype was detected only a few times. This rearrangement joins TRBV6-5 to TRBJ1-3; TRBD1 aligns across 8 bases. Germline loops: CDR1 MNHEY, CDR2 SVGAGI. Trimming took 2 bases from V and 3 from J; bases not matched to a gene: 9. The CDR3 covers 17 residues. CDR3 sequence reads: CASSYAAGQGGGNTIYF. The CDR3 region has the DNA TGTGCCAGCAGTTACGCGGCCGGACAGGGTGGTGGAAACACCATATATTTT.

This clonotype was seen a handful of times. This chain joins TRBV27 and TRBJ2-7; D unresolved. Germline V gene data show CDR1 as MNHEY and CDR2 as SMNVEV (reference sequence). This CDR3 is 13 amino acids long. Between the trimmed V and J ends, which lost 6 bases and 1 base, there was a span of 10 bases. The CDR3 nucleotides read TGTGCCAGCAGAGGGATGGGATCCTACGAGCAGTACTTC. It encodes CASRGMGSYEQYF.

CDR3 bases: TGTGCCAGCACGGGGTTTCAGGGACCCTACGAGCAGTACTTC. Protein: CASTGFQGPYEQYF. This chain connects TRBV6-1 to TRBJ2-7; D might be TRBD1 or TRBD2, each matching 5 bases. The germline V gene has CDR1 MNHNS and CDR2 SASEGT. This CDR3 is 14 amino acids long. V lost 7 bases and J 2 bases, leaving 15 bases between the germline ends.

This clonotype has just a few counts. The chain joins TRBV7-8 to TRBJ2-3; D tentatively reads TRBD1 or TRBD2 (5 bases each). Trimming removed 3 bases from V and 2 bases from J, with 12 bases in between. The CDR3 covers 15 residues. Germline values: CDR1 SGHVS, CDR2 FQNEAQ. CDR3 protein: CASSFGGEATDTQYF. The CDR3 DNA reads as TGTGCCAGCAGCTTTGGGGGAGAGGCCACAGATACGCAGTATTTT. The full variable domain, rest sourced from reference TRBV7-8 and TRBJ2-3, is GAGVSQSPRYKVAKRGQDVALRCDPISGHVSLFWYQQALGQGPEFLTYFQNEAQLDKSGLPSDRFFAERPEGSVSTLKIQRTQQEDSAVYLCASSFGGEATDTQYFGPGTRLTVL.

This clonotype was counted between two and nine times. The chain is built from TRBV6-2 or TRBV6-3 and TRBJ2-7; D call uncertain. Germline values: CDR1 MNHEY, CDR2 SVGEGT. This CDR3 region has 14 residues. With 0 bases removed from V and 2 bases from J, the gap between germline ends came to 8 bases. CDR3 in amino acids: CASSYSIGPYEQYF. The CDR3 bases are TGTGCCAGCAGTTACTCGATAGGTCCCTACGAGCAGTACTTC.

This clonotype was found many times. The CDR3 DNA reads TGTGCCACCGGACAGGGGGAGTCTGGGGCCAACGTCCTGACTTTC. Translating it yields CATGQGESGANVLTF. This chain connects TRBV2 to TRBJ2-6, with 10 bases fitting TRBD1. V shed 10 bases, J shed 1 base, and the junction held 4 bases outside the gene matches. Germline V CDR1 and CDR2: SNHLY, FYNNEI. This CDR3 is 15 amino acids long.

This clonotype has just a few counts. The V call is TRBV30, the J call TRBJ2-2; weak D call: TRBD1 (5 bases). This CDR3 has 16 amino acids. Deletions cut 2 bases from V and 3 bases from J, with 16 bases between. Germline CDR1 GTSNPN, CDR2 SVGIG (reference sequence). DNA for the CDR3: TGTGCCTGGAGTATTTCCAGGACACTCGACACCGGGGAGCTGTTTTTT. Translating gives CAWSISRTLDTGELFF. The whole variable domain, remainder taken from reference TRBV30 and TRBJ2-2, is SQTIHQWPATLVQPVGSPLSLECTVEGTSNPNLYWYRQAAGRGLQLLFYSVGIGQISSEVPQNLSASRPQDRQFILSSKKLLLSDSGFYLCAWSISRTLDTGELFFGEGSRLTVL.

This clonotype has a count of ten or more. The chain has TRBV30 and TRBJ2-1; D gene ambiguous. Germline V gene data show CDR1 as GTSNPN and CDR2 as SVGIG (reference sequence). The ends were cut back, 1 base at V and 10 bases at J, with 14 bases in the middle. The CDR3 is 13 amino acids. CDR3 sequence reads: CAWSAHPSGEQFF. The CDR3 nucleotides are TGTGCCTGGAGTGCGCATCCTAGTGGAGAGCAGTTCTTC.

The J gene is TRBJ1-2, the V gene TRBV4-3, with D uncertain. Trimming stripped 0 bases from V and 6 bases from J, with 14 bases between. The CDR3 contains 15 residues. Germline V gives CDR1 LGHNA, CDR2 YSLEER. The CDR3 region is CASSQDTVSWNGYTF. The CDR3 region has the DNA TGCGCCAGCAGCCAAGACACAGTAAGCTGGAATGGCTACACCTTC.